The rows below give T cell receptor beta chains drawn from one sample of a study of T-cell memory formation after mild COVID-19. TCRdb redid the calling of the 5' RACE reads with MiXCR, one entry per CDR3 protein. The sample lists about 270,000 distinct CDR3 sequences; more than 15% were seen once. What was sequenced was PBMCs or a T cell subset sorted from them (not recorded which). These receptor sequences come from a man between 18 and 29 years old who had mild COVID-19 (a few samples of this study predate the infection). Cell type and time point are not known. Both conserved end residues are part of each CDR3. A D gene is named only where the DNA matches it firmly. Only some rows state a clone size, as once, few, many or a class for expanded clones.

abundance,j_gene,d_gene,v_gene,CDR3nt,CDR3aa
many,TRBJ1-5,.,TRBV6-5,TGTGCCAGCAGCTACGCGGGGCAGCCCCAGCATTTT,CASSYAGQPQHF
.,TRBJ2-7,.,TRBV14,TGTGCCAGCAGCCAGATCGGTTGGTACGAGCAGTACTTC,CASSQIGWYEQYF
.,TRBJ1-4,.,TRBV4-1,TGCGCCAGCAGCCAAGTGGGGGCGGCCCTAATGAAAAGGCTGTTTTTT,CASSQVGAALMKRLFF
.,TRBJ1-5,.,TRBV7-2,TGTGCCAGCAGCCCAACCCCAGGGCGGGAGCCCCAGCATTTT,CASSPTPGREPQHF
many,TRBJ2-1,TRBD1,TRBV20-1,TGCAGTGCCCCCAGGACAGGGCTTGGGTCCTACAATGAGCAGTTCTTC,CSAPRTGLGSYNEQFF
few,TRBJ1-1,.,TRBV6-6,TGTGCCAGCAGTTCGCAGGGTACCATGAACACTGAAGCTTTCTTT,CASSSQGTMNTEAFF
few,TRBJ2-3,.,TRBV6-5,TGTGCCAGCAGTTACCATAATGTAGGGGCACCAGATACGCAGTATTTT,CASSYHNVGAPDTQYF
few,TRBJ2-3,TRBD1,TRBV7-2,TGTGCCAGCAGCTTTCGGCCAGGGGGCAGCCCAGATACGCAGTATTTT,CASSFRPGGSPDTQYF
few,TRBJ1-3,TRBD1,TRBV12-3/TRBV12-4,TGTGCCAGCAGTTTTAACAGGGGAGGAAACACCATATATTTT,CASSFNRGGNTIYF
.,TRBJ1-4,.,TRBV4-1,TGCGCCAGCAGCCATCTAGCAACTAATGAAAAACTGTTTTTT,CASSHLATNEKLFF
few,TRBJ1-6,.,TRBV20-1,TGCAGTGCTCAAAGGGGGAGCTCCTATAATTCACCCCTCCACTTT,CSAQRGSSYNSPLHF
few,TRBJ1-5,TRBD1,TRBV7-2,TGTGCCAGCAGCATGGGACAGGGGTTTGATAGCAATCAGCCCCAGCATTTT,CASSMGQGFDSNQPQHF
few,TRBJ2-1,.,TRBV7-3,TGTGCCAGCAGCTTGAACACCTTCAATGAGCAGTTCTTC,CASSLNTFNEQFF
.,TRBJ1-5,TRBD1,TRBV28,TGTGCCAGCATCACGGCCGGGACAGGGACCAATCAGCCCCAGCATTTT,CASITAGTGTNQPQHF
.,TRBJ2-5,.,TRBV24-1,TGTGCCCTCAGGGCTTACCAAGAGACCCAGTACTTC,CALRAYQETQYF
few,TRBJ1-2,TRBD1,TRBV7-9,TGTGCCAGCAGCCCGAGACAGGGTTGGGACTATGGCTACACCTTC,CASSPRQGWDYGYTF
few,TRBJ2-1,.,TRBV9,TGTGCCAGCAGCTCGACCGGGACACCATACAATGAGCAGTTCTTC,CASSSTGTPYNEQFF
many,TRBJ2-3,.,TRBV7-9,TGTGCCAGCAGCCCTCCGACGAGCACAGATACGCAGTATTTT,CASSPPTSTDTQYF
few,TRBJ2-7,.,TRBV27,TGTGCCAGCAGTTTAAGGGGCCCGTCCTACGAGCAGTACTTC,CASSLRGPSYEQYF
few,TRBJ1-4,.,TRBV7-9,TGTGCCAGCACCAACAATCCTAATGAAAAACTGTTTTTT,CASTNNPNEKLFF
few,TRBJ2-1,.,TRBV29-1,TGCAGCGCCGGGAACTTCGATGAGCAGTTCTTC,CSAGNFDEQFF
.,TRBJ1-5,.,TRBV28,TGTGCCAGCGCGGACCATCAGCCCCAGCATTTT,CASADHQPQHF
few,TRBJ2-5,.,TRBV7-9,TGTGCCAGCAGCCTCACACTTCGGGTTAGGGAGACCCAGTACTTC,CASSLTLRVRETQYF
many,TRBJ2-5,TRBD1,TRBV12-3/TRBV12-4,TGTGCCAGCAGCCCGGGACAGGGGGAGACCCAGTACTTC,CASSPGQGETQYF
.,TRBJ1-4,TRBD1,TRBV15,TGTGCCACCAGCAGAGTTCAGGGGGCAGGAGAAAAACTGTTTTTT,CATSRVQGAGEKLFF
.,TRBJ2-5,TRBD2,TRBV20-1,TGCAGTGCCGCCGTATCTAGCGGGGGGAAAGAGACCCAGTACTTC,CSAAVSSGGKETQYF
few,TRBJ2-2,.,TRBV5-1,TGCGCCAGCAGCTCTTACAGGGCGAACACCGGGGAGCTGTTTTTT,CASSSYRANTGELFF
.,TRBJ2-1,.,TRBV7-2,TGTGCCAGCAGCTCGACTTACTACAATGAGCAGTTCTTC,CASSSTYYNEQFF
.,TRBJ2-5,TRBD2,TRBV4-1,TGCGCCAGCAGCCAAGTAGGCCAGCGGGGGGGCCAAGAGACCCAGTACTTC,CASSQVGQRGGQETQYF
few,TRBJ2-5,TRBD2,TRBV7-2,TGTGCCAGCAGCTTATCAGCGGGGGTTCAAGAGACCCAGTACTTC,CASSLSAGVQETQYF
.,TRBJ2-3,.,TRBV6-6,TGTGCCAGCAGTTTCTCGGCAACAGATACGCAGTATTTT,CASSFSATDTQYF
.,TRBJ2-1,TRBD2,TRBV24-1,TGTGCCACCAGTGATGGGACTAGCGGGGGGGCAGAGCAGTTCTTC,CATSDGTSGGAEQFF
.,TRBJ2-1,TRBD2,TRBV5-1,TGCGCCAGCAGCCTGCGGGGGTCCGTCAGCTCCTACAATGAGCAGTTCTTC,CASSLRGSVSSYNEQFF
.,TRBJ2-5,.,TRBV7-9,TGTGCCAGCAGCTTAGCGCTGCCGGGGGCGACCCAGTACTTC,CASSLALPGATQYF
many,TRBJ1-1,.,TRBV7-3,TGTGCCAGCAAGGATCCGGGGGCCCGGGAAGCTTTCTTT,CASKDPGAREAFF
.,TRBJ1-3,.,TRBV28,TGTGCCAGCAGTTTTAGGCCTTCCTCTGGAAACACCATATATTTT,CASSFRPSSGNTIYF
many,TRBJ2-1,TRBD2,TRBV5-1,TGCGCCAGCAGCTTGGCGGCACAGCGGGGCAATGAGCAGTTCTTC,CASSLAAQRGNEQFF
.,TRBJ2-3,.,TRBV10-3,TGTGCCATCAGTGAGGGCCGAATCCACTCCACAGATACGCAGTATTTT,CAISEGRIHSTDTQYF
.,TRBJ2-1,TRBD1,TRBV11-1,TGTGCCAGCAGCTTCCGGGACAGGGATGGGAATGAGCAGTTCTTC,CASSFRDRDGNEQFF
few,TRBJ2-5,.,TRBV12-3/TRBV12-4,TGTGCCAGCAGCTCCTGGACAGTCCGCCAAGAGACCCAGTACTTC,CASSSWTVRQETQYF
few,TRBJ2-3,.,TRBV7-9,TGTGCCAGCAGTCCTACACTCCTGGGCACAGATACGCAGTATTTT,CASSPTLLGTDTQYF
few,TRBJ2-7,.,TRBV7-2,TGTGCCAGCAGCTTAGTCCGTAACGAGCAGTACTTC,CASSLVRNEQYF
few,TRBJ1-5,.,TRBV20-1,TGCAGTGGTAAGGGAGGGACGTCCTATAGCAATCAGCCCCAGCATTTT,CSGKGGTSYSNQPQHF
.,TRBJ1-3,TRBD1,TRBV12-3/TRBV12-4,TGTGCCAGCACCGTGACAGGGTCCACCATATATTTT,CASTVTGSTIYF
few,TRBJ2-1,.,TRBV4-3,TGCGCCAGCAGCCAAGCTCAGGAATCCTACAATGAGCAGTTCTTC,CASSQAQESYNEQFF
.,TRBJ1-2,.,TRBV6-2/TRBV6-3,TGTGCCAGCAGTTACTCGGGCAGGGCTAACTATGGCTACACCTTC,CASSYSGRANYGYTF
.,TRBJ2-3,TRBD2,TRBV7-3,TGTGCCAGCAGCTCGTCCTCGGGGGGGCCGAATACGCAGTATTTT,CASSSSSGGPNTQYF
.,TRBJ2-3,.,TRBV7-9,TGTGCCAGCAGCTTATTCGTCCCGAATACGCAGTATTTT,CASSLFVPNTQYF
few,TRBJ1-6,.,TRBV20-1,TGCAGTGCTAGAGACTGGCTACGAGGGAATTCACCCCTCCACTTT,CSARDWLRGNSPLHF
few,TRBJ2-5,.,TRBV7-2,TGTGCCAGCAGCTTAAATCAGGGACCGGCGGAGACCCAGTACTTC,CASSLNQGPAETQYF